Each of the 31 T cell receptor beta chains below was sequenced from the same sample in a study of cytomegalovirus exposure and HLA in healthy donors. Both 60 Vbeta primers and 13 Jbeta primers went into the PCR. Generated by immunoSEQ multiplex PCR, the TCRdb table keeps only in-frame clones and is missing some. The profile shows around 50,000 clones, roughly four fifths of them singletons. Input material: PBMCs. These receptors were collected from a man in his fifties in good health and CMV-seronegative.

V is TRBV5-1 and J is TRBJ1-3; 9 bases are shared with TRBD1. V shed 4 bases and J 0 bases; nucleotides not matched to a gene: 8. This CDR3 has 17 residues. Germline CDR1 and CDR2: SGHRS and YFSETQ. This CDR3 is CASSLTGGGSSGNTIYF. DNA of the CDR3: TGCGCCAGCAGCCTTACAGGGGGCGGTAGCTCTGGAAACACCATATATTTT.

The J gene is TRBJ2-2, the V gene TRBV19; D gene unclear. V lost 3 bases and J lost 1, with 3 bases in between. Germline CDR1 is LNHDA and CDR2 is SQIVND (reference sequence). The CDR3 contains 13 residues. CDR3 amino acids: CASSIKNTGELFF. The DNA for the CDR3 is TGTGCCAGTAGTATCAAGAACACCGGGGAGCTGTTTTTT.

V and J are TRBV9 and TRBJ2-1, with TRBD1 identical over 7 bases. This CDR3 comprises 15 residues. The V segment lost 3 bases and the J segment 9 bases; nucleotides outside the gene matches: 12. Looked up from germline, CDR1 is SGDLS and CDR2 is YYNGEE. The CDR3 spells CASSGKGQWSAEQFF. The CDR3 DNA is TGTGCCAGCAGCGGGAAGGGACAGTGGAGTGCTGAGCAGTTCTTC.

The rearrangement links TRBV5-8 to TRBJ1-1; D is possibly TRBD1 (6 bases). The CDR3 has 14 residues. V was pared by 4 bases and J by 4 bases, with 14 bases between. From germline, CDR1 is SGHTS and CDR2 YDEGEE. DNA of the CDR3: TGTGCCAGCAGCCCCCCACAGGGCGGCACTGAAGCTTTCTTT. This sequence encodes CASSPPQGGTEAFF. Full variable domain (rest looked up from reference TRBV5-8 and TRBJ1-1): EAGVTQSPTHLIKTRGQQATLRCSPISGHTSVYWYQQALGLGLQFLLWYDEGEERNRGNFPPRFSGRQFPNYSSELNVNALELEDSALYLCASSPPQGGTEAFFGQGTRLTVV.

This chain links TRBV9 with TRBJ1-2; TRBD1 matches at 7 bases. Germline CDR1 reads SGDLS; CDR2 reads YYNGEE. Losses at the gene ends were 4 bases for V and 8 bases for J; bases not matched to a gene: 14. The length of the CDR3 is 15 residues. Here the CDR3 reads CASSPEGAASRGYTF. The DNA of the CDR3 is TGTGCCAGCAGCCCAGAGGGGGCCGCCTCTCGGGGCTACACCTTC.

The V call is TRBV4-2, the J call TRBJ2-7; D gene unclear. Per germline, CDR1 LGHNA and CDR2 YNFKEQ. Deletions cut 0 bases from V and 1 base from J, with 4 bases between. There are 13 residues in the CDR3. The CDR3 reads CASSQDRSYEQYF. The CDR3 DNA reads TGTGCCAGCAGCCAAGATCGGTCCTACGAGCAGTACTTC.

V is TRBV11-3 and J is TRBJ2-1; 10 bases map to TRBD2. Germline V gene data show CDR1 as SGHNT and CDR2 as YENEEA. The CDR3 extends over 15 amino acids. Trimming took 2 bases from V and 8 from J; bases not matched to a gene: 6. CDR3 coding DNA: TGTGCCAGCAGCTTATCCAGCGGGGGGGCCTATGAGCAGTTCTTC. This translates into CASSLSSGGAYEQFF.

As DNA, the CDR3 is TGTGCCAGCAGCTTACAGGGGGCAACTGAAGCTTTCTTT. It yields the protein CASSLQGATEAFF. The chain links TRBV7-2 to TRBJ1-1; the match to TRBD1 covers 8 bases. Germline V gene data show CDR1 as SGHTA and CDR2 as FQGNSA. J lost 5 bases, V lost 2 bases, and 1 base had no gene match. The CDR3 has 13 residues.

The chain recombines TRBV7-9 with TRBJ2-5, with 10 bases aligning to TRBD1. Germline CDR1 and CDR2: SEHNR and FQNEAQ (reference sequence). V lost 4 bases to trimming and J lost 5 bases; unmatched junction nucleotides: 4. The CDR3 covers 14 residues. The CDR3 coding sequence is TGTGCCAGCAGCTCACGACAGGGGGCGGAGACCCAGTACTTC. Translated: CASSSRQGAETQYF.

This chain joins TRBV6-5 and TRBJ1-6, with 7 bases matching TRBD1. Per the germline V gene, CDR1 is MNHEY and CDR2 is SVGAGI. J lost 5 bases, V lost 5 bases, and 6 bases had no gene match. The CDR3 length is 15 residues. The CDR3 protein is CASSRSGQHNSPLHF. The CDR3 coding sequence is TGTGCCAGCAGTCGATCGGGACAGCATAATTCACCCCTCCACTTT.

The V and J genes are TRBV18 and TRBJ2-3; the match to TRBD1 covers 9 bases. Germline loops: CDR1 KGHSH, CDR2 LQKENI. CDR3 size: 15 residues. The junction had 2 bases not matched to a gene; V was cut back by 3 bases and J by 1 base. CDR3 in amino acids: CASSPRTGGTDTQYF. Here the CDR3 DNA reads TGTGCCAGCTCACCGAGGACAGGGGGCACAGATACGCAGTATTTT. Filled out from reference TRBV18 and TRBJ2-3, the complete variable domain reads NAGVMQNPRHLVRRRGQEARLRCSPMKGHSHVYWYRQLPEEGLKFMVYLQKENIIDESGMPKERFSAEFPKEGPSILRIQQVVRGDSAAYFCASSPRTGGTDTQYFGPGTRLTVL.

This chain connects TRBV7-6 to TRBJ2-3; 8 nucleotides line up with TRBD2. Germline values: CDR1 SGHVS, CDR2 FNYEAQ. V lost 4 bases, J lost 0 bases, and 3 bases stayed unmatched. The CDR3 has 15 amino acids. The CDR3 loop is CASSYRGGSTDTQYF. DNA for the CDR3: TGTGCCAGCAGCTATCGGGGGGGGAGCACAGATACGCAGTATTTT.

The CDR3 spells CASSPRGSNTGELFF. The DNA of the CDR3 is TGTGCCAGCAGCCCCCGAGGGTCGAACACCGGGGAGCTGTTTTTT. V and J are TRBV11-3 and TRBJ2-2, with D possibly matching TRBD2 (5 bases). Looked up from germline, CDR1 is SGHNT and CDR2 is YENEEA. CDR3 length: 15 amino acids. V was pared by 5 bases and J by 0 bases, with 10 bases between. Looking up the rest from reference TRBV11-3 and TRBJ2-2 gives the full variable domain: EAGVVQSPRYKIIEKKQPVAFWCNPISGHNTLYWYLQNLGQGPELLIRYENEEAVDDSQLPKDRFSAERLKGVDSTLKIQPAELGDSAVYLCASSPRGSNTGELFFGEGSRLTVL.

The V call is TRBV10-3, the J call TRBJ2-7, with 9 bases identical to TRBD2. The junction had 11 bases not matched to a gene; V was cut back by 4 bases and J by 4 bases. The CDR3 length is 16 residues. CDR1 ENHRY and CDR2 SYGVKD come from the germline V gene. In DNA form, the CDR3 reads TGTGCCATCAGTGGCGCTGGTGGCGGGGGGGCGTACGAGCAGTACTTC. Amino acid sequence: CAISGAGGGGAYEQYF.

The chain carries TRBV18 and TRBJ1-5; 9 positions agree with TRBD1. Trimming cost V 2 bases and J 8 bases; bases outside gene matches: 10. This CDR3 is built from 16 residues. Per germline, CDR1 KGHSH and CDR2 LQKENI. CDR3 coding DNA: TGTGCCAGCTCACCAGGATGGACAGGGGATGGCAAGCCCCAGCATTTT. This gives the protein CASSPGWTGDGKPQHF.

CDR3 sequence (DNA): TGTGCCACCAGCAGCGATACAAGAATTAATTCACCCCTCCACTTT. It yields the protein CATSSDTRINSPLHF. The chain is built from TRBV15 and TRBJ1-6, with D hard to call. V was clipped by 3 bases and J by 6 bases, with 12 bases between them. Germline V gene lookup returns CDR1 LNHNV and CDR2 YYDKDF (reference sequence). The CDR3 totals 15 residues.

The V call is TRBV5-8, the J call TRBJ2-5; 15 bases are shared with TRBD2. J gave up 2 bases and V 3 bases, and 5 bases lay outside the gene matches. Germline values: CDR1 SGHTS, CDR2 YDEGEE. This CDR3 is 17 amino acids long. The CDR3 nucleotides read TGTGCCAGCAGCTATCAGGGACTAGCGGGGGGACAAGAGACCCAGTACTTC. Its protein is CASSYQGLAGGQETQYF.

The V call is TRBV6-1, the J call TRBJ1-2; TRBD1 agrees at 7 bases. The CDR3 has 16 residues. Trimming cost V 2 bases and J 2 bases; bases outside gene matches: 8. Per germline, CDR1 MNHNS and CDR2 SASEGT. CDR3 amino acids: CASSEPGRGVNYGYTF. Here the CDR3 DNA reads TGTGCCAGCAGTGAACCGGGCAGGGGGGTCAACTATGGCTACACCTTC.

The chain recombines TRBV6-1 with TRBJ1-1; D remains ambiguous. Trimming pared 7 bases from V and 0 bases from J, leaving 12 bases between. The CDR3 covers 14 residues. Per germline, CDR1 MNHNS and CDR2 SASEGT. The CDR3: CASTVLYMNTEAFF. The CDR3 DNA is TGTGCCAGCACCGTTCTTTACATGAACACTGAAGCTTTCTTT.

This chain uses TRBV9 with TRBJ1-2, with 7 nucleotides matching TRBD1. CDR3 size: 15 residues. The germline V gene encodes CDR1 SGDLS and CDR2 YYNGEE. V was clipped by 4 bases and J by 4 bases; unmatched bases: 10. The CDR3 region is CASSSHQGQLYGYTF. CDR3 in DNA: TGTGCCAGCAGCTCTCACCAGGGACAGCTCTATGGCTACACCTTC.

This clone was counted between two and nine times. The genes are TRBV19 and TRBJ2-1; 11 bases agree with TRBD2. The CDR3 runs 18 residues. The germline gives CDR1 LNHDA, CDR2 SQIVND (reference sequence). The junction had 9 bases not matched to a gene; V was cut back by 0 bases and J by 5 bases. CDR3 coding DNA: TGTGCCAGTAGTATAGATCGCCTAGCGGGGGGCAAAAACAATGAGCAGTTCTTC. Protein: CASSIDRLAGGKNNEQFF.

The chain carries TRBV5-6 and TRBJ2-7; 11 nucleotides align to TRBD1. The CDR3 is 15 residues long. Germline lookup yields CDR1 SGHDT and CDR2 YYEEEE. V shed 4 bases, J shed 4 bases, and the junction held 7 bases outside the gene matches. The CDR3 is CASSITGTGGYEQYF. The CDR3 coding sequence is TGTGCCAGCAGCATTACCGGGACAGGGGGTTACGAGCAGTACTTC.

This rearrangement joins TRBV6-6 to TRBJ1-3; TRBD1 might be the D (5 bases). The CDR3 is 15 amino acids. Per germline, CDR1 MNHNY and CDR2 SVGAGI (reference sequence). V lost 4 bases and J lost 1, with 11 bases in between. CDR3 in amino acids: CASSSPGISGNTIYF. The CDR3 coding sequence is TGTGCCAGCAGTTCACCAGGGATTTCTGGAAACACCATATATTTT.

J is TRBJ1-1 and V is TRBV7-9; 8 positions match TRBD1. Trimming took 0 bases from V and 3 from J; bases not matched to a gene: 3. Germline V CDR1 and CDR2: SEHNR, FQNEAQ (reference sequence). The CDR3 totals 15 residues. CDR3 region: CASSLARTGYTEAFF. In DNA, the CDR3 is TGTGCCAGCAGCTTAGCCAGGACAGGGTACACTGAAGCTTTCTTT.

V is TRBV27 and J is TRBJ1-1; TRBD1 matches 9 bases. This CDR3 is built from 16 residues. Germline CDR1 is MNHEY and CDR2 is SMNVEV (reference sequence). The J segment lost 0 bases and the V segment lost 4 bases, leaving 6 bases of the junction unmatched. The CDR3 protein is CASSSTGTGMNTEAFF. In nucleotides, the CDR3 is TGTGCCAGCAGTTCGACCGGGACAGGGATGAACACTGAAGCTTTCTTT.

The chain is built from TRBV28 and TRBJ2-7; 7 bases align to TRBD1. This CDR3 has 13 residues. Germline loops: CDR1 MDHEN, CDR2 SYDVKM. Losses at the gene ends were 4 bases for V and 5 bases for J; bases not matched to a gene: 5. CDR3 coding DNA: TGTGCCAGCAGTTGGGGACAGTCCAACGAGCAGTACTTC. As protein: CASSWGQSNEQYF.

In this sample, this clone turned up once. The V and J genes are TRBV18 and TRBJ2-5; D not certain. V lost 0 bases, J lost 3 bases, and 8 bases lay in between. CDR1 is KGHSH, CDR2 LQKENI, per germline. This CDR3 is built from 14 residues. CDR3: CASSPPIEKETQYF. In DNA, the CDR3 is TGTGCCAGCTCACCACCGATTGAGAAAGAGACCCAGTACTTC.

The V gene is TRBV5-4, the J gene TRBJ2-5; 8 positions match TRBD2. V lost 0 bases, J lost 2 bases, and 3 bases stayed unmatched. The CDR3 length is 15 residues. The V gene's germline CDR1 is SGHNT and CDR2 YYREEE (reference sequence). CDR3 coding DNA: TGTGCCAGCAGCTTGGAAACTAGCGGACAAGAGACCCAGTACTTC. Encoded protein: CASSLETSGQETQYF.

The chain recombines TRBV5-1 with TRBJ2-6; 15 bases line up with TRBD2. CDR3 length: 18 residues. The germline CDR1 and CDR2 sequences are SGHRS and YFSETQ. The ends lost 2 bases at V and 3 bases at J; junction bases unmatched: 3. As DNA, the CDR3 is TGCGCCAGCAGCTTCCGGACTAGCGGGGGGGTTGGGGCCAACGTCCTGACTTTC. Its translation is CASSFRTSGGVGANVLTF.

This chain connects TRBV10-3 to TRBJ2-1; the match to TRBD2 covers 12 bases. The CDR3 sequence is 14 residues long. Losses at the gene ends were 7 bases for V and 6 bases for J; bases not matched to a gene: 4. In germline, CDR1 is ENHRY, CDR2 SYGVKD. CDR3 bases: TGTGCCATCACTAGCGGGGGGGCTGGCAATGAGCAGTTCTTC. This sequence encodes CAITSGGAGNEQFF.

V and J are TRBV7-5 and TRBJ2-7; the table's TRBD2 call for D was not verified on the DNA. TRBV7-5 constitutes a pseudogene. The CDR3 contains 13 residues. CDR3 DNA: TGTGTCAGAAGCATCGGACTTCTAAGTGAGCAGTACTTC. This sequence encodes CVRSIGLLSEQYF.